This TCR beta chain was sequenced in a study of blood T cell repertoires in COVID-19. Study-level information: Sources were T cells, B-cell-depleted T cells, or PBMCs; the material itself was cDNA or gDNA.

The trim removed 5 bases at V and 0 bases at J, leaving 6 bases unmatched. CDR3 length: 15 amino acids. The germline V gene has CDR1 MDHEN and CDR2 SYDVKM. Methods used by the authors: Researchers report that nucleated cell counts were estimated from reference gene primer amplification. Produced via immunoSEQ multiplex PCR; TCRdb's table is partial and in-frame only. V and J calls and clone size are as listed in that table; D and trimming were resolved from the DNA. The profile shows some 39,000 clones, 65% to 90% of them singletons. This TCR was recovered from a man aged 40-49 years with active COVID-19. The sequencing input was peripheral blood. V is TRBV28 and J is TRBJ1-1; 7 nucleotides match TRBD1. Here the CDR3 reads CASSDDREVNTEAFF. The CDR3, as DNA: TGTGCCAGCAGTGACGACAGGGAAGTGAACACTGAAGCTTTCTTT.